This T cell receptor beta chain was recorded in a study of PD-1 blockade in classical Hodgkin lymphoma. As to time point: cycle 4 day 1 (C4D1), after less than 7 weeks of nivolumab. Every one of the patients relapsed after autologous stem cell transplantation (brentuximab vedotin exposure was variable). Complete response, partial response or progressive disease were the best responses. Profiling relied on immunoSEQ multiplex PCR, and the TCRdb table lists in-frame clones only, not all of them. The sample includes about 94,000 clones, 90% to 95% seen only once; the top ten take roughly 1.9%. On this clone: No antigen is known for it.

CDR1 is SQVTM and CDR2 is ANQGSEA in the germline V gene. The CDR3 contains 12 residues. Trimming removed 7 bases from V and 4 bases from J, with 11 bases in between. Regarding the study as a whole: It was among complete responders that baseline diversity resembled that of newly diagnosed patients. In CD4+ cells, TCR diversity went up significantly by C4D1, but in CD8+ cells it did not.

The TCR originated in a human donor with classical Hodgkin lymphoma. This sequence joins TRBV29-1 and TRBJ1-5, with D perhaps TRBD1 (5 bases). The starting material was peripheral blood mononuclear cells (PBMCs), obtained before the fourth cycle of nivolumab. The DNA of the CDR3 is TGCAGCGGGGGGGGTCCAAATCAGCCCCAGCATTTT. Translation gives CSGGGPNQPQHF.